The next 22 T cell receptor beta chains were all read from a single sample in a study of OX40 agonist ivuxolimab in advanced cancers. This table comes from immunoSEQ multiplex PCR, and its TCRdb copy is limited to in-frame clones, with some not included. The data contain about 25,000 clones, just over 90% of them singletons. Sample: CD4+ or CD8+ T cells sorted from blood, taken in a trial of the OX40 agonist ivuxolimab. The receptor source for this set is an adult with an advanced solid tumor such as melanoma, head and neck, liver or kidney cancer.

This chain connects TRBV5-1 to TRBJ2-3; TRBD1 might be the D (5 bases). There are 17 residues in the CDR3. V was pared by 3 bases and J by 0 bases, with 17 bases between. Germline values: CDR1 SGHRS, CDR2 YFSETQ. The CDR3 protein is CASSSKTATSSTDTQYF. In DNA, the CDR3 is TGCGCCAGCAGCTCTAAGACAGCAACCTCTAGCACAGATACGCAGTATTTT.

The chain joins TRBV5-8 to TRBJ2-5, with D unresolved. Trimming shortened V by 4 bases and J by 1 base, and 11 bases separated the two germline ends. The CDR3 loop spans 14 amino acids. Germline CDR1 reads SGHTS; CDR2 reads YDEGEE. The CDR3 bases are TGTGCCAGCAGCCAGCCCCCGGGCCAAGAGACCCAGTACTTC. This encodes CASSQPPGQETQYF.

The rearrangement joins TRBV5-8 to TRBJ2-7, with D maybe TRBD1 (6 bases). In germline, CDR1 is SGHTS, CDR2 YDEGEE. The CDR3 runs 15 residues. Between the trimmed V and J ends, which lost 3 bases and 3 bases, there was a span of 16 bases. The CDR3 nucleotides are TGTGCCAGCAGCTCGGGTCAGGGGAAGGGCTACGAGCAGTACTTC. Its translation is CASSSGQGKGYEQYF. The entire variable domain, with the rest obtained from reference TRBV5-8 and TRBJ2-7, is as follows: EAGVTQSPTHLIKTRGQQATLRCSPISGHTSVYWYQQALGLGLQFLLWYDEGEERNRGNFPPRFSGRQFPNYSSELNVNALELEDSALYLCASSSGQGKGYEQYFGPGTRLTVT.

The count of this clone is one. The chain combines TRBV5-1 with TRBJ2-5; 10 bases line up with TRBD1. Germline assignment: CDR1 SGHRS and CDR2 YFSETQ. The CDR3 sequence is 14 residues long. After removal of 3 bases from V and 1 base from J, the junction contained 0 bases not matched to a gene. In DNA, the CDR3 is TGCGCCAGCAGCTGGACAGGGGGCCAAGAGACCCAGTACTTC. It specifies CASSWTGGQETQYF.

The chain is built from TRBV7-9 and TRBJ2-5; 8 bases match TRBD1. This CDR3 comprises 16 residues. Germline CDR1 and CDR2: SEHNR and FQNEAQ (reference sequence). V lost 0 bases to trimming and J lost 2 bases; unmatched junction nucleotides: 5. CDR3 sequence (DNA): TGTGCCAGCAGCTTAGCAGGGCAGGGGGCACAAGAGACCCAGTACTTC. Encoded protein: CASSLAGQGAQETQYF.

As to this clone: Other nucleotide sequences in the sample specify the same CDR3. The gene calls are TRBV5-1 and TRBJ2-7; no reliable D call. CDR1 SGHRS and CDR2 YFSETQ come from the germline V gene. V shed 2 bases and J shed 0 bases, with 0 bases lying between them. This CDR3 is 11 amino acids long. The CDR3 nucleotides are TGCGCCAGCAGCTTCTCCTACGAGCAGTACTTC. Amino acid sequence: CASSFSYEQYF.

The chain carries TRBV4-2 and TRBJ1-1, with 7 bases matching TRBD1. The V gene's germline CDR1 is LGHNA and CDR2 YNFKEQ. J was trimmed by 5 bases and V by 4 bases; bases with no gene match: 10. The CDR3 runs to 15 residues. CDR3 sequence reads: CASSPQGILGTEAFF. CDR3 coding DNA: TGTGCCAGCAGCCCACAGGGGATTCTGGGAACTGAAGCTTTCTTT.

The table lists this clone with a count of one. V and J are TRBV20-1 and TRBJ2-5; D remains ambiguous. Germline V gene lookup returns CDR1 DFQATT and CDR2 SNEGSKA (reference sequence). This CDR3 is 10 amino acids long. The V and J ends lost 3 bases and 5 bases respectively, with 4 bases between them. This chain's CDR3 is CSASQETQYF. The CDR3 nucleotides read TGCAGTGCTAGCCAGGAGACCCAGTACTTC.

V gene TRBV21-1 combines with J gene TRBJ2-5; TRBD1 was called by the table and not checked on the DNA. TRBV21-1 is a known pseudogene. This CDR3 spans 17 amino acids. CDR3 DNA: TGTGCCAGCAGCAAAAGCGGCGAGGACAGCAATCAAGAGACCCAGTACTTC. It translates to CASSKSGEDSNQETQYF.

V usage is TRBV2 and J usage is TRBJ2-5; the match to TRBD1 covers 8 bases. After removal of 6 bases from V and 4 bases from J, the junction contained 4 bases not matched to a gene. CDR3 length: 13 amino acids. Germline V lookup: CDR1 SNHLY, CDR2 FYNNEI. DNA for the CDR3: TGTGCCAGCAGACCCACAGGGGGAGAGACCCAGTACTTC. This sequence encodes CASRPTGGETQYF.

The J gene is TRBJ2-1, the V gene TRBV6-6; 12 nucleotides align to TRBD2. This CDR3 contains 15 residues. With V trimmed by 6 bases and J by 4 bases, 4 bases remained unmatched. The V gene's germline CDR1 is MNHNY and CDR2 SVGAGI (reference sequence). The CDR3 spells CASRRLAGVYNEQFF. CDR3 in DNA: TGTGCCAGCAGAAGACTAGCGGGAGTTTACAATGAGCAGTTCTTC.

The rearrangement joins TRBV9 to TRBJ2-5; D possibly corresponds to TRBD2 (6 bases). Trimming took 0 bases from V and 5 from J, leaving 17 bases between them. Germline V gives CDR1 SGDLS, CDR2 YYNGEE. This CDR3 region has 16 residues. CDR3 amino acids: CASSVGSWGSGETQYF. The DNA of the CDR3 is TGTGCCAGCAGCGTAGGTTCTTGGGGGAGCGGGGAGACCCAGTACTTC.

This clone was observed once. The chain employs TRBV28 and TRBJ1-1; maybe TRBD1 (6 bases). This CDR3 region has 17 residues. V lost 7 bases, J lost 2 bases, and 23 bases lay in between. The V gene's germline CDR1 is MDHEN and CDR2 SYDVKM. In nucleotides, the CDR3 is TGTGCCAGCAAACCCGTATACAGGGCGGGGGGTAACACTGAAGCTTTCTTT. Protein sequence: CASKPVYRAGGNTEAFF.

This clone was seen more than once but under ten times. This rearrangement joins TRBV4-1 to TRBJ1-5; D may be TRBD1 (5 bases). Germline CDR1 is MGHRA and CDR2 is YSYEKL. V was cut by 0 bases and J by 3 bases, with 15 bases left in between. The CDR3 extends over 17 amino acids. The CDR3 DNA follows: TGCGCCAGCAGCCAAGACGGGGCAGGCCCCCCCAATCAGCCCCAGCATTTT. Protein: CASSQDGAGPPNQPQHF.

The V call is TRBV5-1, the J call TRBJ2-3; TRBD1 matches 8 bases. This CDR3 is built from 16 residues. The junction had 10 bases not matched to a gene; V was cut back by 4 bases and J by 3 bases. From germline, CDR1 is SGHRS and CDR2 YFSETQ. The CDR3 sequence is CASSPTGQGGTDTQYF. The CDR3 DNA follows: TGCGCCAGCAGCCCGACCGGACAGGGTGGGACAGATACGCAGTATTTT.

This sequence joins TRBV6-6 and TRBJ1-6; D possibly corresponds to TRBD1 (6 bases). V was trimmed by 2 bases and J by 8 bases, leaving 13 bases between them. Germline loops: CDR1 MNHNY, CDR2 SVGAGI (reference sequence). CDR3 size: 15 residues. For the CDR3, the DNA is TGTGCCAGCAGTTACGGGGGCAACCTAGATTCACCCCTCCACTTT. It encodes CASSYGGNLDSPLHF.

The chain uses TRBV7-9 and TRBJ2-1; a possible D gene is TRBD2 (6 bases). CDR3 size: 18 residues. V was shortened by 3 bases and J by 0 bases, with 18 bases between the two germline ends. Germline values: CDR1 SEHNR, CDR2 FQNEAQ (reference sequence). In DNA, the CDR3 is TGTGCCAGCAGCTTCTACTGGGGGGATGGGAACTCCTACAATGAGCAGTTCTTC. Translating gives CASSFYWGDGNSYNEQFF.

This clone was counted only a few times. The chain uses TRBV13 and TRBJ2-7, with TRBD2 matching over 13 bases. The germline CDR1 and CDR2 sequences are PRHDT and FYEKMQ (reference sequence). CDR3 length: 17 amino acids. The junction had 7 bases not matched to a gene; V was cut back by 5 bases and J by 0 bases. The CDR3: CASSPGLAGVGSYEQYF. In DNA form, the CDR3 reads TGTGCCAGCAGCCCTGGACTAGCGGGGGTAGGCTCCTACGAGCAGTACTTC.

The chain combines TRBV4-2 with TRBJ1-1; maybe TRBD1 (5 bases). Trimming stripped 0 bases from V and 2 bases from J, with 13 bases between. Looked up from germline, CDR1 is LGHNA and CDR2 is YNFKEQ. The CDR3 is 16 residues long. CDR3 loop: CASSQDGGGSNTEAFF. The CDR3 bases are TGTGCCAGCAGCCAAGACGGGGGAGGGTCTAACACTGAAGCTTTCTTT.

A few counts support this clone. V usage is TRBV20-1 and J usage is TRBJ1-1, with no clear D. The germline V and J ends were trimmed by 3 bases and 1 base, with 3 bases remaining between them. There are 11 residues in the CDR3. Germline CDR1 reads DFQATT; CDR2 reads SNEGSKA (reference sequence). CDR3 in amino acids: CSARENTEAFF. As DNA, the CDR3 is TGCAGTGCTAGGGAGAACACTGAAGCTTTCTTT.

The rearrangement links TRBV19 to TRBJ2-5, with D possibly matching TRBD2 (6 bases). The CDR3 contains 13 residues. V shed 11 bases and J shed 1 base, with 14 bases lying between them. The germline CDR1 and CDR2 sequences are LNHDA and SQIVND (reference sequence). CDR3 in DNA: TGTGCCTCCTCCCCGGGACTCCAAGAGACCCAGTACTTC. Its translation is CASSPGLQETQYF.

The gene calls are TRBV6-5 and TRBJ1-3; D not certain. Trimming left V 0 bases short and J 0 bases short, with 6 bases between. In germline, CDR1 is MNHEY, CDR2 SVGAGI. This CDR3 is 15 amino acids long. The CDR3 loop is CASSYSYFSGNTIYF. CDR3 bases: TGTGCCAGCAGTTACTCGTACTTCTCTGGAAACACCATATATTTT.